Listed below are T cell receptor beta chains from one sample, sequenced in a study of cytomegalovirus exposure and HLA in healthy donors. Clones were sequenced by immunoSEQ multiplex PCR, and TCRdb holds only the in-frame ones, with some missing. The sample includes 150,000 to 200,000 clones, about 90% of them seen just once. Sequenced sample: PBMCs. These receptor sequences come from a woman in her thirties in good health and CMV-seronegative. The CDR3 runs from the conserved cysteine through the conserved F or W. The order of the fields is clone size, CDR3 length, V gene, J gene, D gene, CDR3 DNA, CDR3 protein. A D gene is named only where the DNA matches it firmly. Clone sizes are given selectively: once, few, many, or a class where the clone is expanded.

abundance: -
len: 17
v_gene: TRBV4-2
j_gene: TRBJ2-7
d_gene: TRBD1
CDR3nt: TGTGCCAGCAGCCAAGAATCAATAAGGGACAGGGGGCTCGAGCAGTACTTC
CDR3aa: CASSQESIRDRGLEQYF

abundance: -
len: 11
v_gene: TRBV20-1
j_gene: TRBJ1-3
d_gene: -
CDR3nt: TGCAGTGCTAGATTCTTAAACACCATATATTTT
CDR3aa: CSARFLNTIYF

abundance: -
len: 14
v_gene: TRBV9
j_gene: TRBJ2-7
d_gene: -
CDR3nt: TGTGCCAGCAGCGCGGGGGCTCCAAACTACGAGCAGTACTTC
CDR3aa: CASSAGAPNYEQYF

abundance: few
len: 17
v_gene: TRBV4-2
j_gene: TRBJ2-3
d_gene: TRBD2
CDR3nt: TGTGCCAGCAGCCAAGCAATCACGGGGGGGAGCACAGATACGCAGTATTTT
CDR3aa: CASSQAITGGSTDTQYF

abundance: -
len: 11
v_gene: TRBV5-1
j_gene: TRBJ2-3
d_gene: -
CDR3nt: TGCGCCAGCAGCATCCAAGATACGCAGTATTTT
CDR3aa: CASSIQDTQYF

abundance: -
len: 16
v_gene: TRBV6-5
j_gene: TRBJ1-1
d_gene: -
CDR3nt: TGTGCCAGCAGTTACTCGGTTTCTAGGAAGAACACTGAAGCTTTCTTT
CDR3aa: CASSYSVSRKNTEAFF

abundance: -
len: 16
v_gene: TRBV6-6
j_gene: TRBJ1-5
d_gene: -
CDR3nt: TGTGCCAGCAGTTACTCGTTGTCGCCTAACAATCAGCCCCAGCATTTT
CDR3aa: CASSYSLSPNNQPQHF

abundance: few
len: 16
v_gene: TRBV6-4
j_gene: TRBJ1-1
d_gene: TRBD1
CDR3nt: TGTGCCAGCAGTGACATTTCGGGACAGGGGAACACTGAAGCTTTCTTT
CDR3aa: CASSDISGQGNTEAFF

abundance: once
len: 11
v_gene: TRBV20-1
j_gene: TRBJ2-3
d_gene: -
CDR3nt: TGCAGTGGGGCAGGGGCCGATACGCAGTATTTT
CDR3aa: CSGAGADTQYF

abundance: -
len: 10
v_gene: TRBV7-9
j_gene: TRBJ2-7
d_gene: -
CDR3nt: TGTGCCAGCAGCCCGGACGAGCAGTACTTC
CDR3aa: CASSPDEQYF

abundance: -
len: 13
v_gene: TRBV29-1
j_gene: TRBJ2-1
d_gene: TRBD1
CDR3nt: TGCAGCTCAAGCCGGGACAGGGTAGGTGAGCAGTTCTTC
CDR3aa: CSSSRDRVGEQFF

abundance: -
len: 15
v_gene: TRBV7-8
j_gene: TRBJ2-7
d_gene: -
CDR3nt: TGTGCCAGCAGCTTATGGGAGGGACAGGCCTACGAGCAGTACTTC
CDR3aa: CASSLWEGQAYEQYF

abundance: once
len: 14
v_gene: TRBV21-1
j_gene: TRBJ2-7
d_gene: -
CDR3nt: TGTGCCAGCAGCAATGCCCGTGGGAGCAACGAGCAGTACTTC
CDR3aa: CASSNARGSNEQYF

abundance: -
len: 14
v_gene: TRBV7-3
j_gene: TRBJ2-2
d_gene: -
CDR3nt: TGTGCCAGCAGCTTACTAGTGGGGGCCGGGGAGCTGTTTTTT
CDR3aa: CASSLLVGAGELFF

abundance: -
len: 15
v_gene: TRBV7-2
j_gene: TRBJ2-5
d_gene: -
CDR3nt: TGTGCCAGCAGCTTACTTCCCCAGGCGGGGGAGACCCAGTACTTC
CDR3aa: CASSLLPQAGETQYF

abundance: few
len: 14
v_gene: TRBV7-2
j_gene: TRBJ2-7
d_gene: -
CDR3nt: TGTGCCAGCAAGCAGGGCCCGAACTCCTACGAGCAGTACTTC
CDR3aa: CASKQGPNSYEQYF

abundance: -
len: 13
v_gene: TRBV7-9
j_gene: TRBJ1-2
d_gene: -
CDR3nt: TGTGCCAGCAGCTTCGGGGGTAACTATGGCTACACCTTC
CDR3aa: CASSFGGNYGYTF

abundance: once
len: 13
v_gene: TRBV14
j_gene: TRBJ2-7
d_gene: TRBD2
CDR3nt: TGTGCCAGCAGCCCGGGACTACACTACGAGCAGTACTTC
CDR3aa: CASSPGLHYEQYF

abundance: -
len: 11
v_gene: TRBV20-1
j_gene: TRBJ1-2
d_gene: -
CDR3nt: TGCAGTGCGACAGACAACTATGGCTACACCTTC
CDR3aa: CSATDNYGYTF

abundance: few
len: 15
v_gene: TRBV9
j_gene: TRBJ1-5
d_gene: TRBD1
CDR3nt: TGTGCCAGCAGCGCTGGAGGGGGCGGCAATCAGCCCCAGCATTTT
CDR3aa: CASSAGGGGNQPQHF

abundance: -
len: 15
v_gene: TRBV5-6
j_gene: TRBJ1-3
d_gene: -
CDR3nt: TGTGCCAGCAGCCTGGAGGCGTTCTCTGGAAACACCATATATTTT
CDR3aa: CASSLEAFSGNTIYF

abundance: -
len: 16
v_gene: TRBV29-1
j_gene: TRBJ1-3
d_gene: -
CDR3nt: TGCAGCGTTGCATCAGGGGTGCTGCCCTCTGGAAACACCATATATTTT
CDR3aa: CSVASGVLPSGNTIYF

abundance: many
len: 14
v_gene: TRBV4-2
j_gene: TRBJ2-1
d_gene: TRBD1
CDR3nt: TGTGCCAGCAGCCAAGGACAGGGCAACAATGAGCAGTTCTTC
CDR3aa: CASSQGQGNNEQFF

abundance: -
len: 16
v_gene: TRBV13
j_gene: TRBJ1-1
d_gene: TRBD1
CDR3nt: TGTGCCAGCAGCTTTCCTTCTCGACAGGGTTTGACTGAAGCTTTCTTT
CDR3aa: CASSFPSRQGLTEAFF

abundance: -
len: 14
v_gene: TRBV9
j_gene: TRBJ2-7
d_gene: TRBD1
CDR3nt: TGTGCCAGCAGCGTAGGACAGGGAATCTACGAGCAGTACTTC
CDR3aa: CASSVGQGIYEQYF

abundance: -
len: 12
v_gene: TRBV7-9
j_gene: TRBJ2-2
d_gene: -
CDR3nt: TGTGCCAGCAGCTTAATCACCGGGGAGCTGTTTTTT
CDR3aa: CASSLITGELFF

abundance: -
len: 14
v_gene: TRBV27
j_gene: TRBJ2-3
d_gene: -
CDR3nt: TGTGCCAGCACCAGGGGGGGCGGCACAGATACGCAGTATTTT
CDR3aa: CASTRGGGTDTQYF

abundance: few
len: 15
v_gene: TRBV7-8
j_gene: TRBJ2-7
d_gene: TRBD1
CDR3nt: TGTGCCAGCAGCTTAGCGGGACAGGGGGTGAGCGAGCAGTACTTC
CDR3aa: CASSLAGQGVSEQYF

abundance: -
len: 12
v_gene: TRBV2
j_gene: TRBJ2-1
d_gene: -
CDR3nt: TGTGCCAGCAGTGGAAGCGGCAATGAGCAGTTCTTC
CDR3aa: CASSGSGNEQFF

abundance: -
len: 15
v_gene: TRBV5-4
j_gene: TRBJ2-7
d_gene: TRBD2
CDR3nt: TGTGCCAGCAACCTGGCTGAGGGAGGGATCTACGAGCAGTACTTC
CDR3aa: CASNLAEGGIYEQYF

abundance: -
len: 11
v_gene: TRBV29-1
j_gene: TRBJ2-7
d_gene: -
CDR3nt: TGCAGCGTCCCAGGGTATCAGGAGCAGTACTTC
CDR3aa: CSVPGYQEQYF

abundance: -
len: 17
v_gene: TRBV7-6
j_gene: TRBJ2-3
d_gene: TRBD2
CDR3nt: TGTGCCAGCAGCTTAGAGGCTAGCGGGGGGGCTGCAGATACGCAGTATTTT
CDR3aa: CASSLEASGGAADTQYF

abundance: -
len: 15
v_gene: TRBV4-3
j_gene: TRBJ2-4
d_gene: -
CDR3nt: TGCGCCAGCAGCCCGGACAGAGTAGCCAAAAACATTCAGTACTTC
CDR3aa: CASSPDRVAKNIQYF

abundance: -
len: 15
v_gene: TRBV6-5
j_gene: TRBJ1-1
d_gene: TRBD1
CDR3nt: TGTGCCAGCAGTTACTTGGGGACAGGGGACACTGAAGCTTTCTTT
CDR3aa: CASSYLGTGDTEAFF

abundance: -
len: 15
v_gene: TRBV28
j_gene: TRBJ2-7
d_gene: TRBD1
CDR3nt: TGTGCCAGCAGTTTCGACAGACAGGGGGCTAGTGAGCAGTACTTC
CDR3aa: CASSFDRQGASEQYF

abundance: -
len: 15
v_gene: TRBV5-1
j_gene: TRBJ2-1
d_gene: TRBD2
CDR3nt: TGCGCCAGCAGCTTTAGCGGGGGGACCTACAATGAGCAGTTCTTC
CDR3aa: CASSFSGGTYNEQFF